Included here is one TCR beta chain sequence, with context. In the original processing: Researchers report that nucleated cell counts were estimated from reference gene primer amplification. TCRdb keeps only in-frame clones here, not all; method: immunoSEQ multiplex PCR. The V and J calls and clone size were taken over from that table, and D and trimming were inferred from the DNA. Among tens of thousands of clones listed, around 85% were seen once. The source of the sample is a study of blood T cell repertoires in COVID-19. Turning to the study itself: Sources were T cells, B-cell-depleted T cells, or PBMCs; the material itself was cDNA or gDNA.

V shed 4 bases, J shed 4 bases, and the junction held 7 bases outside the gene matches. Germline-derived CDR1 and CDR2 are SGHNT and YYREEE (reference sequence). This CDR3 has 14 residues. J is TRBJ1-2 and V is TRBV5-4; TRBD1 aligns across 7 bases. The sequenced sample consisted of peripheral blood. This clonotype was obtained from a man between 50 and 59 years old with active COVID-19. In DNA, the CDR3 is TGTGCCAGCAGCCAACGAACAGGGGCCTATGGCTACACCTTC. Translating gives CASSQRTGAYGYTF.